Following are 21 T cell receptor beta chains from one sample sequenced in a study of blood T cell repertoires in COVID-19. Clones were read by immunoSEQ multiplex PCR, and TCRdb kept only the in-frame ones, dropping some. The table includes hundreds of thousands of clones, 80% to 90% detected once. Sample: peripheral blood. The receptor source for this set is a woman between 50 and 59 years old with COVID-19, enrolled during active disease.

This sequence joins TRBV6-5 and TRBJ2-5, with D uncertain. The germline V gene encodes CDR1 MNHEY and CDR2 SVGAGI. V gave up 7 bases and J gave up 5 bases, with 8 bases separating them. The CDR3 extends over 11 amino acids. The CDR3 loop reads CASTGLETQYF. In DNA, the CDR3 is TGTGCCAGCACCGGGTTGGAGACCCAGTACTTC.

This chain uses TRBV5-6 with TRBJ2-1, with a tentative D call TRBD2 (5 bases). Trimming took 4 bases from V and 3 from J, leaving 17 bases between them. CDR1 and CDR2 from the germline V gene are SGHDT and YYEEEE. The CDR3 contains 16 residues. The CDR3 DNA is TGTGCCAGCAGCCCCCGGGGAGCGGCGGTCTACAATGAGCAGTTCTTC. This sequence encodes CASSPRGAAVYNEQFF.

The rearrangement links TRBV11-3 to TRBJ1-1; a weak D match, TRBD1 (5 bases). The germline V gene has CDR1 SGHNT and CDR2 YENEEA. The length of the CDR3 is 15 residues. The ends were cut back, 7 bases at V and 4 bases at J, with 19 bases in the middle. The CDR3 sequence is CASNFRTGVFTEAFF. In DNA form, the CDR3 reads TGTGCCAGCAACTTTCGCACAGGAGTTTTCACTGAAGCTTTCTTT.

This sequence joins TRBV7-2 and TRBJ2-5; TRBD1 aligns across 7 bases. This CDR3 comprises 15 residues. CDR1 is SGHTA, CDR2 FQGNSA, per germline. The J segment lost 5 bases and the V segment lost 5 bases, leaving 11 bases of the junction unmatched. The CDR3 protein is CASSTQGQSLETQYF. The CDR3 DNA reads as TGTGCCAGCAGCACTCAGGGACAGTCCCTGGAGACCCAGTACTTC.

This chain connects TRBV4-1 to TRBJ1-5, with 9 bases identical to TRBD1. The CDR3 extends over 17 amino acids. Germline V gene sequence: CDR1 MGHRA, CDR2 YSYEKL. Trimming removed 1 base from V and 5 bases from J; junction bases left unmatched: 9. The CDR3 reads CASSQGTGTGRYQPQHF. The CDR3 region has the DNA TGCGCCAGCAGCCAAGGTACCGGGACAGGGAGATATCAGCCCCAGCATTTT.

The rearrangement uses TRBV3-1 (or the pseudogene TRBV3-2) and TRBJ1-2; 8 nucleotides match TRBD1. Germline assignment: CDR1 LGHDT and CDR2 YNNKEL (reference sequence). The J segment lost 6 bases and the V segment lost 4 bases, leaving 10 bases of the junction unmatched. The CDR3 contains 15 residues. CDR3 residues: CASSLLDRGYNGYTF. CDR3 DNA sequence: TGTGCCAGCAGCCTCCTAGACAGGGGATATAATGGCTACACCTTC.

This clone was found a few times. The V call is TRBV12-3 or TRBV12-4, the J call TRBJ2-2; 10 bases line up with TRBD1. With 6 bases clipped from V and 15 bases from J, the junction kept 10 bases outside the gene matches. The CDR3 sequence is 13 residues long. The CDR3 loop reads CASSLTGTGDLFF. CDR3 sequence (DNA): TGTGCCAGCAGCTTAACCGGGACAGGGGATTTGTTTTTT.

The DNA for the CDR3 is TGTGCCTGGAGTGTACTCAGGTCGTGGGTGACTGAAGCTTTCTTT. Residues: CAWSVLRSWVTEAFF. The chain carries TRBV30 and TRBJ1-1; D gene unclear. Germline lookup yields CDR1 GTSNPN and CDR2 SVGIG (reference sequence). V gave up 0 bases and J gave up 5 bases, with 16 bases separating them. This CDR3 is 15 amino acids long.

This sequence joins TRBV5-4 and TRBJ1-2; the D gene is possibly TRBD1 (5 bases). The CDR3 totals 13 residues. The ends were cut back, 4 bases at V and 4 bases at J, with 11 bases in the middle. CDR1 is SGHNT, CDR2 YYREEE, per germline (reference sequence). The CDR3, as DNA: TGTGCCAGCAGCGGGGGGGTTTCCTATGGCTACACCTTC. It yields the protein CASSGGVSYGYTF.

The genes are TRBV7-3 and TRBJ1-4, with D hard to call. The V end was cut by 11 bases, the J end by 5 bases, with 15 bases between. CDR3 length: 13 amino acids. Germline V gene data show CDR1 as SGHTA and CDR2 as FQGTGA. Here the CDR3 reads CAGRRSKNEKLFF. In nucleotides, the CDR3 is TGTGCCGGGAGAAGGAGTAAGAATGAAAAACTGTTTTTT.

V and J are TRBV12-3 or TRBV12-4 and TRBJ2-2; maybe TRBD2 (6 bases). Between the trimmed V and J ends, which lost 5 bases and 5 bases, there was a span of 9 bases. CDR3 length equals 13 residues. The CDR3 is CASSKLATGELFF. Written as DNA, the CDR3 is TGTGCCAGCAGTAAACTAGCAACCGGGGAGCTGTTTTTT.

A single count supports this clone. The gene calls are TRBV7-9 and TRBJ2-3; TRBD2 aligns across 7 bases. The CDR3 is 16 amino acids. CDR1 and CDR2 (germline): SEHNR, FQNEAQ (reference sequence). J gave up 2 bases and V 3 bases, and 8 bases lay outside the gene matches. The CDR3 sequence: CASSFPETSDTDTQYF. The CDR3 coding sequence is TGTGCCAGCAGCTTCCCGGAAACTAGCGACACAGATACGCAGTATTTT.

This chain uses TRBV3-1 (or the pseudogene TRBV3-2) with TRBJ2-7; 14 bases are a match to TRBD2. Looked up from germline, CDR1 is LGHDT and CDR2 is YNNKEL (reference sequence). The V segment lost 4 bases and the J segment 5 bases; nucleotides outside the gene matches: 10. CDR3 length equals 17 residues. CDR3 sequence reads: CASSLGLGTSGGDEQYF. DNA of the CDR3: TGTGCCAGCAGCCTGGGGCTCGGGACTAGCGGGGGAGACGAGCAGTACTTC.

The chain is built from TRBV10-1 and TRBJ2-7; weak D call: TRBD1 (5 bases). V gave up 10 bases and J gave up 7 bases, with 11 bases separating them. The CDR3 runs 10 residues. The germline CDR1 and CDR2 sequences are WNHNN and SYGVQD (reference sequence). The CDR3 coding sequence is TGCGCCATCCTAAGGGGAGAGCAGTACTTC. Its protein is CAILRGEQYF.

The DNA for the CDR3 is TGTGCCAGCAGCCGGGGACAGGGGGGGAACTATGGCTACACCTTC. This translates into CASSRGQGGNYGYTF. The chain carries TRBV5-5 and TRBJ1-2; 11 bases match TRBD1. This CDR3 comprises 15 residues. The V gene's germline CDR1 is SGHKS and CDR2 YYEKEE (reference sequence). V trimming: 4 bases; J trimming: 2 bases; junction bases outside the gene matches: 4.

V gene TRBV27 combines with J gene TRBJ2-7, with 8 bases that match TRBD1. Per the germline V gene, CDR1 is MNHEY and CDR2 is SMNVEV (reference sequence). V lost 5 bases to trimming and J lost 7 bases; unmatched junction nucleotides: 7. The CDR3 is 13 residues long. The CDR3 DNA sequence: TGTGCCAGCAGTATCCTGGACAGGGCTGAGCAGTACTTC. Translation gives CASSILDRAEQYF.

V is TRBV29-1 and J is TRBJ1-2; 9 bases map to TRBD1. J was trimmed by 8 bases and V by 7 bases; bases with no gene match: 11. From germline, CDR1 is SQVTM and CDR2 ANQGSEA. The CDR3 contains 13 residues. The CDR3 spells CSARDRAPQGYTF. In DNA, the CDR3 is TGCAGCGCGAGGGACAGGGCCCCTCAGGGCTACACCTTC.

The chain carries TRBV19 and TRBJ1-4; maybe TRBD1 (5 bases). V was trimmed by 4 bases and J by 8 bases, leaving 14 bases between them. CDR3 length: 14 amino acids. CDR1 and CDR2 from the germline V gene are LNHDA and SQIVND (reference sequence). This CDR3 reads CASSSGRAGEKLFF. The DNA for the CDR3 is TGTGCCAGTAGTAGCGGCAGGGCTGGAGAAAAACTGTTTTTT.

As to this clone: A much larger clone lies one base from this, so it may be a read error. The chain combines TRBV6-6 with TRBJ1-1, with 7 bases identical to TRBD1. Germline CDR1 reads MNHNY; CDR2 reads SVGAGI (reference sequence). CDR3 size: 14 residues. With V trimmed by 6 bases and J by 1 base, 5 bases remained unmatched. CDR3 sequence (DNA): TGTGCCAGCAGCTCCCGGGACAGGAACACTGAAGCTTTCTTT. This gives the protein CASSSRDRNTEAFF.

This rearrangement joins TRBV5-6 to TRBJ1-2; possible D gene TRBD1, 5 bases. Germline CDR1 SGHDT, CDR2 YYEEEE. Trimming stripped 4 bases from V and 7 bases from J, with 11 bases between. The CDR3 length is 12 residues. In DNA, the CDR3 is TGTGCCAGCAGCACGGTGGGGCCTGGCTACACCTTC. As protein: CASSTVGPGYTF.

V gene TRBV11-3 combines with J gene TRBJ2-1, with 10 positions matching TRBD2. The trim removed 5 bases at V and 4 bases at J, leaving 5 bases unmatched. This CDR3 has 15 amino acids. Germline CDR1 and CDR2: SGHNT and YENEEA. The CDR3 DNA sequence: TGTGCCAGCAGCCTCCTAGCGGGAGTATACAATGAGCAGTTCTTC. Protein product: CASSLLAGVYNEQFF.